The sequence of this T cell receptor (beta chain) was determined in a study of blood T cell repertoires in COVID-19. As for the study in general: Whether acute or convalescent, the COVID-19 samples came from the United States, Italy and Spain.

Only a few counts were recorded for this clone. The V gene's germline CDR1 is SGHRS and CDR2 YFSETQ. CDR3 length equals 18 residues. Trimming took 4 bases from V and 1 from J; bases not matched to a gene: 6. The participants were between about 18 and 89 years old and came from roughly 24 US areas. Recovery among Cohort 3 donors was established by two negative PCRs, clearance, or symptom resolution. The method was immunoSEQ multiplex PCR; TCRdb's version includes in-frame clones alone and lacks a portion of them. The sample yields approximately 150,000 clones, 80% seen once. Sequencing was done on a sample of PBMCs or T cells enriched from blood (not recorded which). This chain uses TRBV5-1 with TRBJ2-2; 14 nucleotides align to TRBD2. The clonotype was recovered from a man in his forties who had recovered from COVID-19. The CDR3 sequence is CASSPGLAGGGNTGELFF. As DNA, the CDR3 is TGCGCCAGCAGCCCCGGACTAGCGGGGGGCGGGAACACCGGGGAGCTGTTTTTT.